Presented here are 22 T cell receptor beta chains from one specimen sequenced in a study of tumor-infiltrating lymphocytes in primary liver carcinoma. Starting material for RNA and DNA co-extraction consisted of about 20-30 mg of unsorted bulk tissue. TCR beta cDNA was prepared out of 450 to 500 ng total RNA by means of a constant-region primer. Slightly modified ARM-PCR with three nested multiplex PCR rounds yielded TCR beta libraries. The study ran its first two PCR rounds for approximately 10 cycles each, using TRBV1-TRBV30 forward primers and a C-beta reverse primer. In TCRdb, the multiplex PCR reads were re-called with MiXCR into one record per CDR3 protein. The sample holds nearly 50,000 distinct CDR3 sequences, 70% to 85% seen once. The sequenced material came from liver tumor tissue from sampling region 3. Described subset: tumor region T3, left-lateral pole. These receptors were obtained from a man aged 40-49 years with primary liver carcinoma and hepatitis B virus infection.

As DNA, the CDR3 is TGTGCCAGCAGTTACTCGGGGGGATACTCCTACGAGCAGTACTTC. Its protein is CASSYSGGYSYEQYF. This chain joins TRBV6-5 and TRBJ2-7; possibly TRBD2 for D (6 bases). With 0 bases removed from V and 0 bases from J, the gap between germline ends came to 9 bases. The CDR3 has 15 residues. Looked up from germline, CDR1 is MNHEY and CDR2 is SVGAGI.

Comments on this clonotype: A junction boundary mismatches the germline segment, possibly from a read error. The gene calls are TRBV6-5 and TRBJ2-5, with 7 bases that match TRBD2. The germline V gene has CDR1 MNHEY and CDR2 SVGAGI. The CDR3 has 15 residues. The CDR3 loop reads CVSRTSGRVQETQYF. Written as DNA, the CDR3 is TGTGTCAGCAGGACTAGTGGGAGAGTCCAAGAGACCCAGTACTTC.

By sample fraction, this clonotype is medium-sized. This chain joins TRBV29-1 and TRBJ2-7; D is undetermined. The V end lost 7 bases, the J end lost 4 bases, and 11 bases lay between the germline ends. The CDR3 contains 11 residues. The germline V gene encodes CDR1 SQVTM and CDR2 ANQGSEA. CDR3 sequence (DNA): TGCAGCGCTAGACTTGATTACGAGCAGTACTTC. This codes for CSARLDYEQYF.

Details on this clonotype: The missing conserved phenylalanine or tryptophan at the end of this CDR3 makes a read error likely. The chain is built from TRBV12-3 or TRBV12-4 and TRBJ2-5, with 11 bases aligning to TRBD2. V shed 3 bases, J shed 3 bases, and the junction held 9 bases outside the gene matches. The CDR3 sequence is 17 residues long. CDR3: CASSFPRGLAGKETQYL. CDR3 nucleotides: TGTGCCAGCAGTTTCCCCCGAGGACTAGCGGGTAAAGAGACCCAGTACTTA.

About this clonotype: The CDR3 ends on some other residue instead of the conserved phenylalanine or tryptophan, so this is likely a read error. The chain recombines TRBV6-2 or TRBV6-3 with TRBJ2-3; the match to TRBD2 covers 7 bases. Germline CDR1 MNHEY, CDR2 SVGEGT. The CDR3 covers 15 residues. CDR3 sequence (DNA): TGTGCCAGCGGTTACGTTGCGGGAGTGGGAGATACGCAGTATCTT. Residues: CASGYVAGVGDTQYL.

This clonotype was picked up one time. It is likely a read error, because the conserved phenylalanine at the end of the CDR3 is missing. The chain uses TRBV14 and TRBJ2-5; unclear D gene. This CDR3 is 13 amino acids long. V lost 1 base and J 3 bases, leaving 6 bases between the germline ends. Germline values: CDR1 SGHDN, CDR2 FVKESK. Written as DNA, the CDR3 is TGTGCCAGCAGCCAAGGACTGGAAGAGACCCAGTACTTA. It translates to CASSQGLEETQYL.

To note about this clonotype: The junction and the germline gene differ at one end; a read error may be behind it. The chain couples TRBV6-5 to TRBJ2-7, with D hard to call. CDR3 length: 14 amino acids. Germline CDR1 MNHEY, CDR2 SVGAGI. The CDR3 bases are TGCGCCAGCAGTTACTCGCCCATCTCCACCGAGCAGTACTTC. It yields the protein CASSYSPISTEQYF.

Regarding this clonotype: One junction end does not reproduce the germline sequence, and a read error may be involved. The chain is built from TRBV5-6 and TRBJ2-7, with D possibly being TRBD2 (6 bases). The CDR3 is 18 amino acids. In germline, CDR1 is SGHDT, CDR2 YYEEEE. In DNA, the CDR3 is TGTGCAAGCAACCACTCCTCATTTACCGGGACTTTCCTCTACGAGCAGTACTTC. It codes for CASNHSSFTGTFLYEQYF.

A remark on this clonotype: One end of the junction does not line up with germline, which may come from a read error. V and J are TRBV11-2 and TRBJ2-2, with D perhaps TRBD2 (6 bases). Germline assignment: CDR1 SGHAT and CDR2 FQNNGV. The CDR3 consists of 17 residues. In DNA, the CDR3 is TGTGCCAGCAGCTTTGATCGGGAGAGAGTCGGCACCGGGGTGCTGTTTTTT. Translated, it gives CASSFDRERVGTGVLFF.

Remarks on this clonotype: The junction does not match germline at one end; this may be a read error. J is TRBJ1-5 and V is TRBV10-2; D remains ambiguous. The DNA end is a closer match to TRBJ2-3, so the J assignment may be wrong. Germline V gene lookup returns CDR1 WSHSY and CDR2 SAAADI. CDR3 length: 14 residues. Here the CDR3 DNA reads TGCGCCATCAGTGAGTCCGACTCTGGTCAGCCCCAGTATTTT. This gives the protein CAISESDSGQPQYF.

This clonotype was counted many times. The chain carries TRBV29-1 and TRBJ2-7; maybe TRBD1 (6 bases). CDR1 and CDR2 from the germline V gene are SQVTM and ANQGSEA. CDR3 length: 14 residues. Trimming took off 4 bases at V and 3 bases at J, with 16 bases between the two ends. The CDR3 nucleotides read TGCAGCGTTGGAGAGGGGGTTGAGGACTACGAGCAGTACTTC. Protein: CSVGEGVEDYEQYF.

This clonotype was counted at least ten times. This chain joins TRBV12-3 or TRBV12-4 and TRBJ2-7; D call uncertain. The CDR3 sequence is 14 residues long. Trimming removed 5 bases at V and 1 base at J, with 12 bases between. CDR3 loop: CASSPPSLSYEQYF. As DNA, the CDR3 is TGTGCCAGCAGTCCCCCTAGTTTATCCTACGAGCAGTACTTC.

With regard to this clonotype: One end of the junction fails to match germline, which may point to a read error. This chain uses TRBV12-3 or TRBV12-4 with TRBJ2-6, with TRBD1 as a possible D gene (5 bases). This CDR3 is built from 13 residues. The CDR3 sequence: CAGNPSGANVQTF. As DNA, the CDR3 is TGTGCCGGCAACCCCTCTGGGGCCAACGTCCAGACTTTC.

The rearrangement uses TRBV2 and TRBJ2-7; TRBD1 matches 9 bases. The CDR3 length is 15 residues. The germline gives CDR1 SNHLY, CDR2 FYNNEI. Unmatched junction bases numbered 15, after V lost 8 bases and J lost 7 bases. The CDR3 bases are TGTGCCAGCTTAGTCCCGGGACAGGGACAGGATGAGCAGTACTTC. Its translation: CASLVPGQGQDEQYF.

Points on this clonotype: This may be a read error: a much more frequent sequence differs by one nucleotide. The rearrangement uses TRBV28 and TRBJ2-7; 9 bases align to TRBD1. There are 16 residues in the CDR3. Germline V gene lookup returns CDR1 MDHEN and CDR2 SYDVKM. The CDR3 spells CANSAPGTGLSYEQYF. CDR3 nucleotide sequence: TGTGCCAACAGTGCTCCCGGGACAGGGCTCTCCTACGAGCAGTACTTC.

For this clonotype: Sequence at one end of the junction differs from germline and may be a read error. The CDR3 here is CASRHAGGYNEQFF. In DNA, the CDR3 is TGTGCCAGCAGGCACGCGGGAGGGTACAATGAGCAGTTCTTC. This chain links TRBV4-1 with TRBJ2-1; 9 positions match TRBD2. The V gene's germline CDR1 is MGHRA and CDR2 YSYEKL. This CDR3 contains 14 residues.

This clonotype turned up a few times. A much larger clone differs from this one at a single base, so this may be a read error. V is TRBV5-6 and J is TRBJ2-7; D is possibly TRBD2 (6 bases). The CDR3 extends over 15 amino acids. The ends were cut back, 1 base at V and 4 bases at J, with 15 bases in the middle. Germline V gene lookup returns CDR1 SGHDT and CDR2 YYEEEE. CDR3 residues: CASSLRRVGHYEQYF. The CDR3 region has the DNA TGTGCCAGCAGCTTGAGGAGGGTTGGGCATTACGAGCAGTACTTC.

This clonotype was counted once. The chain joins TRBV6-1 to TRBJ2-7, with D perhaps TRBD2 (5 bases). V was cut by 5 bases and J by 5 bases, with 19 bases left in between. CDR1 is MNHNS, CDR2 SASEGT, per germline. The CDR3 extends over 15 amino acids. The CDR3 region is CASSLTAHRGDEQYF. CDR3 nucleotides: TGTGCCAGCAGTTTAACGGCACACCGGGGTGACGAGCAGTACTTC.

In the case of this clonotype: Compared with germline, one end of the junction differs, possibly owing to a read error. V and J are TRBV28 and TRBJ2-7; 9 positions agree with TRBD2. The germline gives CDR1 MDHEN, CDR2 SYDVKM. The CDR3 totals 15 residues. CDR3 sequence (DNA): TGTGCCTGCAGGCCTTCTAGCGGGAAGATCTACGAACAGTACTTC. Its protein product is CACRPSSGKIYEQYF. The full variable domain, with the rest looked up from reference TRBV28 and TRBJ2-7, is DVKVTQSSRYLVKRTGEKVFLECVQDMDHENMFWYRQDPGLGLRLIYFSYDVKMKEKGDIPEGYSVSREKKERFSLILESASTNQTSMYLCACRPSSGKIYEQYFGPGTRLTVT.

With respect to this clonotype: With a much larger clone just one base away, this may be a read error. The DNA for the CDR3 is TGTGCCGGCAGCACCTCCAAATTAGCGGGCTACGAGCAGTACTTC. Residues: CAGSTSKLAGYEQYF. The genes are TRBV7-9 and TRBJ2-7, with 7 bases lining up with TRBD2. This CDR3 region has 15 residues. CDR1 is SEHNR, CDR2 FQNEAQ, per germline (reference sequence).

In regard to this clonotype: At one end the junction does not follow the germline gene, possibly because of a read error. The chain recombines TRBV4-1 with TRBJ2-7, with no clear D. The CDR3 is made up of 15 amino acids. Germline CDR1 MGHRA, CDR2 YSYEKL. The CDR3 loop reads CAGSPIDEPPYEQYF. The CDR3, as DNA: TGCGCCGGCAGCCCTATAGACGAACCGCCCTATGAGCAGTACTTC.

In this sample, this clonotype turned up once. An end of the junction differs from the germline gene, which may be a read error. This chain links TRBV6-5 with TRBJ2-7; TRBD2 matches 10 bases. This CDR3 is built from 16 residues. Germline V gives CDR1 MNHEY, CDR2 SVGAGI. CDR3 loop: CASSPEGLAVPYDQYF. CDR3 in DNA: TGTGCCAGCAGTCCCGAAGGACTAGCGGTACCCTACGATCAGTACTTC.